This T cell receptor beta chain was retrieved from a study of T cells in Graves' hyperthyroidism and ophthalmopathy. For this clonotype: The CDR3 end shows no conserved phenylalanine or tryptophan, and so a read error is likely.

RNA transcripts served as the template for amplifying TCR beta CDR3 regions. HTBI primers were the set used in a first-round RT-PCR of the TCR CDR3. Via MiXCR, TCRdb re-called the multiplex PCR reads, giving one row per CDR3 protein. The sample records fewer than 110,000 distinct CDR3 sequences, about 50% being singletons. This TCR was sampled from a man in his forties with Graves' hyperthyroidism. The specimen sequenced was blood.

As DNA, the CDR3 is TGCAGAGCTAGGCCAGTTATGGGTACGCAGTATCTT. Translating gives CRARPVMGTQYL. This sequence joins TRBV20-1 and TRBJ2-3; unclear D gene. The CDR3 spans 12 residues. In germline, CDR1 is DFQATT, CDR2 SNEGSKA (reference sequence).